The 17 T cell receptor beta chains presented below share a single source sample, sequenced in a study of cytomegalovirus exposure and HLA in healthy donors. The PCR ran on 60 Vbeta and 13 Jbeta primers. Clones were read by immunoSEQ multiplex PCR, and TCRdb kept only the in-frame ones, dropping some. The sample has some 91,000 clones, around 74% seen once; the top ten hold about 6.6%. Input material: PBMCs. These receptors came from a man in his forties in good health and CMV-seropositive.

This clone was picked up a small number of times. V is TRBV7-9 and J is TRBJ1-4; TRBD1 is a possible D gene (5 bases). CDR1 SEHNR and CDR2 FQNEAQ come from the germline V gene (reference sequence). CDR3 size: 15 residues. V was pared by 0 bases and J by 8 bases, with 13 bases between. The CDR3 region is CASSLAKGLGEKLFF. The CDR3 coding sequence is TGTGCCAGCAGCTTAGCCAAGGGGTTGGGAGAAAAACTGTTTTTT.

V gene TRBV4-3 combines with J gene TRBJ2-7, with D possibly TRBD2 on 6 matching bases. V was clipped by 0 bases and J by 5 bases, with 14 bases between them. CDR1 is LGHNA, CDR2 YSLEER, per germline. This CDR3 is 15 amino acids long. This CDR3 is CASSQDLGGGNEQYF. As DNA, the CDR3 is TGCGCCAGCAGCCAAGATTTAGGTGGAGGGAACGAGCAGTACTTC.

The J gene is TRBJ1-1, the V gene TRBV18; 7 nucleotides agree with TRBD1. The ends lost 3 bases at V and 4 bases at J; junction bases unmatched: 2. This CDR3 is 13 amino acids long. The germline V gene encodes CDR1 KGHSH and CDR2 LQKENI. The CDR3 reads CASSPGTATEAFF. In DNA form, the CDR3 reads TGTGCCAGCTCACCGGGGACAGCCACTGAAGCTTTCTTT. Together with reference TRBV18 and TRBJ1-1, the CDR3 gives the full variable domain: NAGVMQNPRHLVRRRGQEARLRCSPMKGHSHVYWYRQLPEEGLKFMVYLQKENIIDESGMPKERFSAEFPKEGPSILRIQQVVRGDSAAYFCASSPGTATEAFFGQGTRLTVV.

This chain uses TRBV19 with TRBJ1-2, with 9 bases lining up with TRBD1. This CDR3 contains 14 residues. V was clipped by 9 bases and J by 4 bases; unmatched bases: 9. From germline, CDR1 is LNHDA and CDR2 SQIVND (reference sequence). The DNA of the CDR3 is TGTGCCAGCAGAGAGACAGGGGGGATCTATGGCTACACCTTC. It translates to CASRETGGIYGYTF.

This clone showed up just a few times. This chain uses TRBV28 with TRBJ2-1; 11 bases match TRBD2. The CDR3 sequence is 16 residues long. The germline V gene has CDR1 MDHEN and CDR2 SYDVKM. V lost 0 bases to trimming and J lost 9 bases; unmatched junction nucleotides: 7. CDR3 sequence (DNA): TGTGCCAGCAGTTTATGGCTAGCGGGAGGCCGGAGTGAGCAGTTCTTC. This codes for CASSLWLAGGRSEQFF.

This chain uses TRBV5-8 with TRBJ2-1; a possible D gene is TRBD2 (5 bases). The CDR3 is 13 residues long. The germline V and J ends were trimmed by 0 bases and 6 bases, with 7 bases remaining between them. Germline V gives CDR1 SGHTS, CDR2 YDEGEE. CDR3 sequence: CASSLGEFNEQFF. In DNA, the CDR3 is TGTGCCAGCAGCTTGGGGGAGTTCAATGAGCAGTTCTTC.

The V and J genes are TRBV18 and TRBJ1-2, with 7 bases that match TRBD1. CDR3 length equals 16 residues. V shed 0 bases, J shed 4 bases, and the junction held 8 bases outside the gene matches. Germline V gives CDR1 KGHSH, CDR2 LQKENI. CDR3 region: CASSPPPGQTLYGYTF. The CDR3 coding sequence is TGTGCCAGCTCACCACCCCCGGGACAGACTCTCTATGGCTACACCTTC.

This clone was recorded once. The chain has TRBV5-4 and TRBJ2-1; 8 bases are a match to TRBD2. Germline CDR1 is SGHNT and CDR2 is YYREEE (reference sequence). The CDR3 covers 17 residues. V shed 1 base, J shed 6 bases, and the junction held 12 bases outside the gene matches. The CDR3 reads CASSLPSGGPIVNEQFF. CDR3 nucleotides: TGTGCCAGCAGCTTGCCCAGCGGGGGACCGATAGTCAATGAGCAGTTCTTC. Full variable domain (rest looked up from reference TRBV5-4 and TRBJ2-1): ETGVTQSPTHLIKTRGQQVTLRCSSQSGHNTVSWYQQALGQGPQFIFQYYREEENGRGNFPPRFSGLQFPNYSSELNVNALELDDSALYLCASSLPSGGPIVNEQFFGPGTRLTVL.

The chain links TRBV19 to TRBJ2-7, with 7 bases identical to TRBD1. Trimming removed 6 bases from V and 7 bases from J; junction bases left unmatched: 9. CDR1 and CDR2 from the germline V gene are LNHDA and SQIVND (reference sequence). The CDR3 has 13 amino acids. Here the CDR3 reads CASRPTGDREQYF. The CDR3, as DNA: TGTGCCAGTAGGCCTACAGGGGACCGGGAGCAGTACTTC.

The chain is built from TRBV5-1 and TRBJ1-2, with D maybe TRBD1 (6 bases). Trimming pared 1 base from V and 6 bases from J, leaving 7 bases between. CDR3 length equals 12 residues. CDR1 and CDR2 (germline): SGHRS, YFSETQ. Here the CDR3 reads CASSLQGNGYTF. As DNA, the CDR3 is TGCGCCAGCAGCTTGCAGGGGAATGGCTACACCTTC.

The chain uses TRBV10-2 and TRBJ1-1; D perhaps matches TRBD1 (5 bases). Trimming left V 8 bases short and J 5 bases short, with 18 bases between. The CDR3 length is 14 residues. Germline V gives CDR1 WSHSY, CDR2 SAAADI. The CDR3 DNA follows: TGCGCCAGCGGTAGTATGGGGGGGGAGACTGAAGCTTTCTTT. Its protein product is CASGSMGGETEAFF.

This clone occurred a few times. V is TRBV7-2 and J is TRBJ2-5; D call uncertain. The J call could be wrong; TRBJ2-7 is a better fit for the DNA end. The CDR3 spans 11 residues. The germline gives CDR1 SGHTA, CDR2 FQGNSA. The CDR3 loop reads CASSLVYEQYF. DNA of the CDR3: TGTGCCAGCAGCTTAGTATACGAGCAGTACTTC.

This clone appeared a single time. The chain couples TRBV6-5 to TRBJ2-1; 11 bases line up with TRBD2. The CDR3 has 14 residues. Germline V gene sequence: CDR1 MNHEY, CDR2 SVGAGI. This CDR3 is CAARGTSGLNEQFF. The CDR3 region has the DNA TGTGCAGCCAGGGGGACTAGCGGACTCAATGAGCAGTTCTTC.

The gene calls are TRBV19 and TRBJ1-4, with TRBD1 as a possible D gene (6 bases). Trimming pared 5 bases from V and 3 bases from J, leaving 13 bases between. The CDR3 is 15 residues long. Per germline, CDR1 LNHDA and CDR2 SQIVND (reference sequence). CDR3 in DNA: TGTGCCAGTAGTGGGTTACAGGGATCTAATGAAAAACTGTTTTTT. As protein: CASSGLQGSNEKLFF.

The V and J genes are TRBV29-1 and TRBJ1-2; 9 bases fit TRBD1. Losses at the gene ends were 6 bases for V and 7 bases for J; bases not matched to a gene: 12. CDR1 and CDR2 from the germline V gene are SQVTM and ANQGSEA. The CDR3 spans 14 residues. The CDR3 here is CSVGTGGLRSGYTF. The CDR3 nucleotides read TGCAGCGTGGGAACAGGGGGCCTTCGGTCTGGCTACACCTTC.

This chain joins TRBV10-3 and TRBJ2-1; the match to TRBD2 covers 7 bases. Germline assignment: CDR1 ENHRY and CDR2 SYGVKD. V was clipped by 6 bases and J by 5 bases; unmatched bases: 13. The CDR3 is made up of 16 amino acids. For the CDR3, the DNA is TGTGCCATCAGGGGGGGGGAGGGTACCACTAACAATGAGCAGTTCTTC. This codes for CAIRGGEGTTNNEQFF.

This rearrangement joins TRBV10-3 to TRBJ2-1; 9 bases fit TRBD2. V was clipped by 5 bases and J by 5 bases; unmatched bases: 4. This CDR3 is built from 14 residues. CDR1 is ENHRY and CDR2 is SYGVKD in the germline V gene. CDR3 DNA sequence: TGTGCCATCAGTCAACTAGCGGGCCACAATGAGCAGTTCTTC. It translates to CAISQLAGHNEQFF.